These T cell receptor beta chains were read from a single sample in a study of blood T cell repertoires in COVID-19. The assay was immunoSEQ multiplex PCR, and TCRdb's table has in-frame clones only and misses some. This table holds some 60,000 clones, approximately 84% found once. Sample: peripheral blood. These receptors all stem from a man older than 75 with COVID-19, enrolled during active disease. Each CDR3 is given with its conserved first and last residue. Each record gives: CDR3 protein, V gene, J gene, D gene, clone size, CDR3 length. D genes are given only for firm matches. The size entry is marked missing in some rows and otherwise reads once, few, many or a size class.

CDR3: CASSSKGHPQGDTQYF; V: TRBV11-2; J: TRBJ2-3; D: .; size: .; length: 16
CDR3: CASSQEQDTDTQYF; V: TRBV4-1; J: TRBJ2-3; D: .; size: .; length: 14
CDR3: CASSLGASLAGSGELFF; V: TRBV11-3; J: TRBJ2-2; D: TRBD2; size: once; length: 17
CDR3: CASSYYGMSTEAFF; V: TRBV6-6; J: TRBJ1-1; D: .; size: .; length: 14
CDR3: CASHRGGNTEAFF; V: TRBV5-4; J: TRBJ1-1; D: TRBD1; size: .; length: 13
CDR3: CSVHGSGLGSYNEQFF; V: TRBV29-1; J: TRBJ2-1; D: .; size: .; length: 16
CDR3: CASSQVTVGSYNSPLHF; V: TRBV4-3; J: TRBJ1-6; D: .; size: once; length: 17
CDR3: CASSPYGGTEAFF; V: TRBV18; J: TRBJ1-1; D: .; size: .; length: 13
CDR3: CASSTLSSYNEQFF; V: TRBV18; J: TRBJ2-1; D: .; size: .; length: 14
CDR3: CAISPGQSTGELFF; V: TRBV10-3; J: TRBJ2-2; D: TRBD1; size: .; length: 14
CDR3: CASSLSQDRLQRGYTF; V: TRBV7-2; J: TRBJ1-2; D: .; size: .; length: 16
CDR3: CASSSPGQSVF; V: TRBV28; J: TRBJ1-4; D: TRBD1; size: .; length: 11
CDR3: CASSLTGPRSGNTIYF; V: TRBV11-2; J: TRBJ1-3; D: .; size: .; length: 16
CDR3: CASSLETGLNTEAFF; V: TRBV5-4; J: TRBJ1-1; D: TRBD1; size: .; length: 15
CDR3: CSVGTDQRGGDGYTF; V: TRBV29-1; J: TRBJ1-2; D: .; size: .; length: 15
CDR3: CASSRGGSSYNEQFF; V: TRBV11-2; J: TRBJ2-1; D: TRBD2; size: .; length: 15
CDR3: CASSLRGDYEKLFF; V: TRBV27; J: TRBJ1-4; D: .; size: .; length: 14
CDR3: CATTGRGIDGYTF; V: TRBV19; J: TRBJ1-2; D: TRBD1; size: .; length: 13
CDR3: CASSVDLDSSYNSPLHF; V: TRBV9; J: TRBJ1-6; D: .; size: .; length: 17
CDR3: CASSPLGGTYEQYF; V: TRBV11-2; J: TRBJ2-7; D: TRBD2; size: .; length: 14
CDR3: CATSAGGGNSDTQYF; V: TRBV24-1; J: TRBJ2-3; D: TRBD2; size: once; length: 15